The clone carrying this T cell receptor beta chain showed up many times. Antigen: not known. This sample was taken from a study of early T cells in non-severe SARS-CoV-2 infection. In the study overall: Sequencing targeted bulk RNA from unsorted whole blood, leaving chains unpaired.

Unique molecular identifiers were attached to individual cDNA molecules. TCRdb processed the 5' RACE reads anew with MiXCR; each CDR3 protein has one entry. The table has under 30,000 distinct CDR3 sequences, more than 4.5% seen once. General study findings and limits: In VDJdb matching, anti-spike CD8 responses were favored while private and CD4 specificities went missing.

Source material: whole blood. This sequence was found in an adult who was a healthcare worker with PCR-confirmed SARS-CoV-2 infection or an uninfected control (not recorded which).

The CDR3 sequence is CSVEGGTGVSYEQYF. CDR3 nucleotide sequence: TGCAGCGTTGAAGGGGGGACAGGTGTCTCCTACGAGCAGTACTTC. The chain joins TRBV29-1 to TRBJ2-7; 8 nucleotides line up with TRBD1. V lost 1 base, J lost 0 bases, and 5 bases stayed unmatched. Germline CDR1 SQVTM, CDR2 ANQGSEA. The CDR3 contains 15 residues.